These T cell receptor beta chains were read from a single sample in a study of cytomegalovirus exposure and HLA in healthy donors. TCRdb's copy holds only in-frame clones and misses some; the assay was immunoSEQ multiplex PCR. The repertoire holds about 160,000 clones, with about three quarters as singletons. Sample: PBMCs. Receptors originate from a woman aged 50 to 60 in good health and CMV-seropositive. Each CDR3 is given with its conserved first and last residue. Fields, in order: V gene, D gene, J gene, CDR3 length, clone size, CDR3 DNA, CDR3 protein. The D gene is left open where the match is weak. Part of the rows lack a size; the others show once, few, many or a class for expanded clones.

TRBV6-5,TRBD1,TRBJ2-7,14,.,TGTGCCAGCAGTCTCGACAGGGTCACCTACGAGCAGTACTTC,CASSLDRVTYEQYF
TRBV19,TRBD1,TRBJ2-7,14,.,TGTGCCAGTAGTCCTGGGACAGGGAACTACGAGCAGTACTTC,CASSPGTGNYEQYF
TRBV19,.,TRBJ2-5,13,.,TGTGCCAGTAGTACCGACCGGGGGGAGACCCAGTACTTC,CASSTDRGETQYF
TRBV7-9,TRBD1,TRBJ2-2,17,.,TGTGCCAGCAGCTTAGGAACACAGGGGGAGGACACCGGGGAGCTGTTTTTT,CASSLGTQGEDTGELFF
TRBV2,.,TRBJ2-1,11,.,TGTGCCAGCGGAGGGCATCATCAGCAGTTCTTC,CASGGHHQQFF
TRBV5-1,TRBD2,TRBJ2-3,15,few,TGCGCCAGCGGAGACCAGCGGGACCTCACAGATACGCAGTATTTT,CASGDQRDLTDTQYF
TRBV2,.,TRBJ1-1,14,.,TGTGCCAGCAGCCTTGGGTGGGGGGGGACTGAAGCTTTCTTT,CASSLGWGGTEAFF
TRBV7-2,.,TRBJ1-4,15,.,TGTGCCAGCAGCCCTCAAGACTTGTCAAATGAAAAACTGTTTTTT,CASSPQDLSNEKLFF
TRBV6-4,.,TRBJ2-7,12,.,TGTGCCTGCCCACAGGGAGCGGACGAGCAGTACTTC,CACPQGADEQYF
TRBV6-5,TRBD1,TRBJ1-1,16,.,TGTGCCAGCAGTTTTAATTTGAGGGGGCTGGACACTGAAGCTTTCTTT,CASSFNLRGLDTEAFF
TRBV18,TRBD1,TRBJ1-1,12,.,TGTGCCAGCTCACAGGGACAGGGGGAAGCTTTCTTT,CASSQGQGEAFF
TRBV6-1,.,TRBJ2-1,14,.,TGTGCCAGCAGTGAAAACTTGGGAGATGGTGAGCAGTTCTTC,CASSENLGDGEQFF
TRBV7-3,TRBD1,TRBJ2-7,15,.,TGTGCCAGCAGCTTATTCGGGACAGGGGGTTACGAGCAGTACTTC,CASSLFGTGGYEQYF
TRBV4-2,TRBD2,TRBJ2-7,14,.,TGTGCCAGCAGCCGAACCAGCGGGAGCGACGAGCAGTACTTC,CASSRTSGSDEQYF
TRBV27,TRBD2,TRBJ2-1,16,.,TGTGCCAGCACCTTATATAGCGGGAGGGCCCGCAATGAGCAGTTCTTC,CASTLYSGRARNEQFF
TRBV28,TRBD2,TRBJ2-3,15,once,TGTGCCAGCAGTTTGGTAAAGGCGGGGGCAGATACGCAGTATTTT,CASSLVKAGADTQYF
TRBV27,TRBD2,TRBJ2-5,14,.,TGTGCCAGCAGTCTCGGGACTAGCGGGGAGACCCAGTACTTC,CASSLGTSGETQYF
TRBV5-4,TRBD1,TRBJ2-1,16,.,TGTGCCAGCAGCTCGGGACAGCCCAACTCCTACAATGAGCAGTTCTTC,CASSSGQPNSYNEQFF
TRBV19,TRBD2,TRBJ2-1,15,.,TGTGCCAGTAGTAGCCGGACTAGCGGTAACAATGAGCAGTTCTTC,CASSSRTSGNNEQFF
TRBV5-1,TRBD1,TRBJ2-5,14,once,TGCGCCAGCACAACGACAGGGGGTAGGGAGACCCAGTACTTC,CASTTTGGRETQYF
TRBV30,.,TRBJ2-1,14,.,TGTGCCTGGACCCGACTATCCTCCTACAATGAGCAGTTCTTC,CAWTRLSSYNEQFF
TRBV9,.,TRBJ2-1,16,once,TGTGCCAGCAGCGTAGCCCCGGGACTCCCCTACAATGAGCAGTTCTTC,CASSVAPGLPYNEQFF
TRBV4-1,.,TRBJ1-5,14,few,TGCGCCAGCAGCCAAGAAACCGGGGGTCAGCCCCAGCATTTT,CASSQETGGQPQHF
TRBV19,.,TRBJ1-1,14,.,TGTGCCAGTAGCTCCCAGGGGATAGCCTCCGGGGCTTTCTTT,CASSSQGIASGAFF
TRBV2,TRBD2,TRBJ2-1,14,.,TGTGCCAGCAGTGATAGCGGGAGTTACAATGAGCAGTTCTTC,CASSDSGSYNEQFF
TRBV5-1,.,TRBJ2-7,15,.,TGCGCCAGCAGCCCCCCAGTGTTCGATTCCTACGAGCAGTACTTC,CASSPPVFDSYEQYF
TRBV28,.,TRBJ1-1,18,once,TGTGCCAGCAGTTTCAGTTCGGCGGGGGGCCAGAGGAACACTGAAGCTTTCTTT,CASSFSSAGGQRNTEAFF
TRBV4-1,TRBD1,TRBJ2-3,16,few,TGCGCCAGCACCTCACAGGGGTCCGGAGACACAGATACGCAGTATTTT,CASTSQGSGDTDTQYF
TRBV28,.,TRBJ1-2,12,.,TGTGCCAGCCGCGTCGGGGGCTATGGCTACACCTTC,CASRVGGYGYTF
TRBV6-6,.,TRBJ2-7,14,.,TGTGCCAGCAGTTACTCGCAGGGTTCCTACGAGCAGTACTTC,CASSYSQGSYEQYF
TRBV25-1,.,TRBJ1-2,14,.,TGTGCCAGCAGTCCGACAGGCACGGGGTATGGCTACACCTTC,CASSPTGTGYGYTF
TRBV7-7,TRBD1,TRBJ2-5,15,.,TGTGCTAGCAGCTCCGGGCCGGGACAGACAGAGACCCAGTACTTC,CASSSGPGQTETQYF
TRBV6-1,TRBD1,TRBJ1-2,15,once,TGTGCCAGCAGTGAACGGGACAGGGGTCCCGGTGGCTACACCTTC,CASSERDRGPGGYTF
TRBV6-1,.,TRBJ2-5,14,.,TGTGCCAGCAGTGAAGGGTTAGGGGGAGAGACCCAGTACTTC,CASSEGLGGETQYF
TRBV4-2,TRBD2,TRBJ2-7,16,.,TGTGCCAGCAGCCACGGGACTAGCGGGAGCTCCTACGAGCAGTACTTC,CASSHGTSGSSYEQYF
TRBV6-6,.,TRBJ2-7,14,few,TGTGCCAGCAGCACCCCGGCGGTGTCCTACGAGCAGTACTTC,CASSTPAVSYEQYF
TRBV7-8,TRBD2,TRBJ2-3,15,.,TGTGCCAGCAGCTTAGTCCCCCGGGAGGCAGATACGCAGTATTTT,CASSLVPREADTQYF
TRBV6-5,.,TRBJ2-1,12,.,TGTGCCAGCAGTTACTCGAGTCATGAGCAGTTCTTC,CASSYSSHEQFF
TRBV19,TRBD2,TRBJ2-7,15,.,TGTGCCAGTAGTATCATCCCGGCGGGGGTCGACGAGCAGTACTTC,CASSIIPAGVDEQYF
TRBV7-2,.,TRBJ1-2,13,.,TGTGCCAGCAGCTATGGGGGGGACTATGGCTACACCTTC,CASSYGGDYGYTF
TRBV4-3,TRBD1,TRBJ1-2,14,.,TGCGCCAGCAGCCAGATGCCGACAGGGCGCGGCTACACCTTC,CASSQMPTGRGYTF
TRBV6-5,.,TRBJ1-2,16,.,TGTGCCAGCAGTTACGGGGGGGCGCAGGGCTACTATGGCTACACCTTC,CASSYGGAQGYYGYTF
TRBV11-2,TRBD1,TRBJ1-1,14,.,TGTGCCAGCAGCCTTCCTACAGGGGGCACTGAAGCTTTCTTT,CASSLPTGGTEAFF
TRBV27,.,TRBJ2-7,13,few,TGTGCCAGCAGGTTGGGGGGAGCCTACGAGCAGTACTTC,CASRLGGAYEQYF
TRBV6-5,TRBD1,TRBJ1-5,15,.,TGTGCCAGCAGTTACTCTGGGACAGCCAATCAGCCCCAGCATTTT,CASSYSGTANQPQHF
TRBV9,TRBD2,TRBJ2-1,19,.,TGTGCCAGCAGCGTAGTTTCTAGCGGGAGGGCCGGGCCGGGCAATGAGCAGTTCTTC,CASSVVSSGRAGPGNEQFF
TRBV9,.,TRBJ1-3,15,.,TGTGCCAGCAGCCCGGACAGATCCTCTGGAAACACCATATATTTT,CASSPDRSSGNTIYF
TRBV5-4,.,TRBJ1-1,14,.,TGTGCCAGCAGCTTAATGGGACAGAACACTGAAGCTTTCTTT,CASSLMGQNTEAFF
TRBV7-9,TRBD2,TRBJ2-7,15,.,TGTGCCAGCAGCTTAGAGAGGACTAGCGGGGGGAAGCAGTACTTC,CASSLERTSGGKQYF
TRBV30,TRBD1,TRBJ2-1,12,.,TGTGCCTGGGGACAGGTCGTCGATGAGCAGTTCTTC,CAWGQVVDEQFF
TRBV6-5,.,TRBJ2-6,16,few,TGTGCCAGCAGTTCCCCAAGGGAGTCCGGGGCCAACGTCCTGACTTTC,CASSSPRESGANVLTF
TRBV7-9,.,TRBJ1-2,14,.,TGTGCCAGCAGCTTAGGGTCGGGGAACTATGGCTACACCTTC,CASSLGSGNYGYTF
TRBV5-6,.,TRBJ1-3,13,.,TGTGCCAGCAGCTTTAGTAAGATTGACACCATATATTTT,CASSFSKIDTIYF
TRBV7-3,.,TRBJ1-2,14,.,TGTGCCAGCAGCTTAACCTGGTCCGGGGAGGACTACACCTTC,CASSLTWSGEDYTF